In its sample, the clone carrying this T cell receptor (beta chain) was seen many times. As yet, its antigen is unknown. Amplification of TCR alpha and beta CDR3 regions from RNA used iRepertoire nested multiplex PCR. One-step reverse transcription and amplification started from around 100-400 ng of tissue mRNA or PBMC total RNA. TCRdb passed the multiplex PCR reads through MiXCR, listing each CDR3 protein once. The sample records roughly 200,000 distinct CDR3 sequences, more than 25% being singletons. Trimming took off 5 bases at V and 1 base at J, with 14 bases between the two ends. The CDR3 is 15 amino acids. Germline V lookup: CDR1 SGHVS, CDR2 FNYEAQ. These data originate in a study of glioma-infiltrating T cells. The study, taken as a whole, reports: Very few CDR3 sequences were shared between tissue and blood.

Sequencing input: glioma tissue, nonneoplastic brain tissue, or PBMCs (not recorded which). The chain employs TRBV7-6 and TRBJ1-2, with D tentatively TRBD1 (5 bases). The sequence was collected from a human donor with low-grade glioma or glioblastoma, undergoing nonglioma brain surgery, or in good health (not recorded which). CDR3 loop: CASSPSTAYNYGYTF. In DNA form, the CDR3 reads TGTGCCAGCAGCCCGTCGACAGCCTATAACTATGGCTACACCTTC.